A selection of T cell receptor beta chains follows, all from one sample in a study of a mutant IDH1 vaccine in newly diagnosed glioma. Assay used: immunoSEQ multiplex PCR; TCRdb lists only in-frame clones, some missing. The table has tens of thousands of clones, around 87% seen once. The antigens for these receptors are not known. Material: PBMCs, obtained from a glioma patient whose treatment included an IDH1 peptide vaccine. Receptors were obtained from a woman aged 25-40 years with glioma. CDR3s include the opening cysteine and the closing phenylalanine or tryptophan. The D gene is left open where the match is weak. The listing skips clone size in some rows; elsewhere it reads once, few, many or a size class.

>NA|TRBJ1-6|NA|TRBV5-4
TGTGCCAGCAGCTCGCTAAAATCACCCCTCCACTTT
CASSSLKSPLHF
>NA|TRBJ1-1|NA|TRBV18
TGTGCCAGCTCCCCACTCCCCCTCTCGGCGAACACTGAAGCTTTCTTT
CASSPLPLSANTEAFF
>NA|TRBJ1-1|NA|TRBV30
TGTGCCTGGAGTGTATGGCCTGACTTGCAAGAAGCTTTCTTT
CAWSVWPDLQEAFF
>NA|TRBJ1-5|few|TRBV6-5
TGTGCCAGCAGTTTGGCGGGGAGCAATCAGCCCCAGCATTTT
CASSLAGSNQPQHF
>TRBD1|TRBJ1-1|NA|TRBV5-1
TGCGCCAGCAGCTCTGGGGACAGAATGAACACTGAAGCTTTCTTT
CASSSGDRMNTEAFF
>NA|TRBJ1-2|NA|TRBV25-1
TGTGCCAGCAGTGAGCTGGGTCGGGCCGCCGATGGCTACACCTTC
CASSELGRAADGYTF
>TRBD1|TRBJ1-2|NA|TRBV5-6
TGTGCCAGCAGCTCTACAGGGGTAGACTATGGCTACACCTTC
CASSSTGVDYGYTF
>NA|TRBJ1-4|NA|TRBV2
TGTGCCAGCAGTGAAAGCGGGTCGAATAATGAAAAACTGTTTTTT
CASSESGSNNEKLFF
>NA|TRBJ2-5|once|TRBV27
TGTGCCAGCAGTTTCCTAGATAGCAAGTTGAGGGCCGGGGAGCAGTACTTC
CASSFLDSKLRAGEQYF
>NA|TRBJ2-7|NA|TRBV25-1
TGTGCCAGCACGACCGGAGGGTTACCCTACGAGCAGTACTTC
CASTTGGLPYEQYF
>TRBD1|TRBJ2-7|NA|TRBV6-6
TGTGCCAGCAGGGCAGGGGGCCTAGACTACGAGCAGTACTTC
CASRAGGLDYEQYF
>NA|TRBJ2-5|NA|TRBV4-1
TGCGCCAGCAGCCATTATCGGGGCCCGGAGACCCAGTACTTC
CASSHYRGPETQYF
>NA|TRBJ1-2|NA|TRBV4-3
TGCGCCAGCAGCCAAGATCAGAAGGAGCGTGGCTACACCTTC
CASSQDQKERGYTF
>NA|TRBJ1-5|NA|TRBV6-5
TGTGCCAGCAGCCTCACCGGGATAACAAATCAGCCCCAGCATTTT
CASSLTGITNQPQHF
>NA|TRBJ1-2|NA|TRBV4-1
TGCGCCAGCAGCCCGCAGGGTGGGGGCGCGTATGGCTACACCTTC
CASSPQGGGAYGYTF
>NA|TRBJ1-5|NA|TRBV7-2
TGTGCCAGCAGCTTAGTCGGCCGACGGCAGCATTTT
CASSLVGRRQHF
>NA|TRBJ2-1|NA|TRBV5-6
TGTGCCAGCAGCTTGGTGGGGTTTGAGCAGTTCTTC
CASSLVGFEQFF
>NA|TRBJ1-1|NA|TRBV7-8
TGTGCCAGCAGCTCGACAGGTGGTGAGTGGGGCACTGAAGCTTTCTTT
CASSSTGGEWGTEAFF
>TRBD1|TRBJ1-1|NA|TRBV7-9
TGTGCCAGCAGCGGGTCGACAGGGGCTGATTCTGAAGCTTTCTTT
CASSGSTGADSEAFF
>TRBD2|TRBJ2-1|NA|TRBV30
TGTGCCCTGGAGGAGGAGCGGGGGGTTTACAATGAGCAGTTCTTC
CALEEERGVYNEQFF